This T cell receptor (beta chain) is drawn from a study of OX40 agonist ivuxolimab in advanced cancers. Study in general: Earlier treatment with anti-PD-1, anti-PD-L1 or anti-CTLA-4 was permitted, and 35% to 45% had received some. Study findings and constraints: The 0.1-3.0 mg/kg partial responders had among the lowest clonal expansion. The average count of expanded clones was higher among CD8+ T cells than among CD4+.

About this clone itself: What it binds is unknown.

This CDR3 spans 15 amino acids. CDR1 LGHNA and CDR2 YNFKEQ come from the germline V gene. Trimming removed 1 base from V and 1 base from J, with 11 bases in between. Using immunoSEQ multiplex PCR, the repertoire was profiled, and TCRdb retains in-frame clones only, with some absent. The sample carries roughly 63,000 clones, about 86% recorded once. This TCR was recovered from an adult with an advanced solid tumor such as melanoma, head and neck, liver or kidney cancer. The gene calls are TRBV4-2 and TRBJ2-7; no reliable D call. The sequenced sample was CD4+ or CD8+ T cells sorted from blood, obtained in a trial of the OX40 agonist ivuxolimab. The CDR3 sequence is CASSQGEGRSYEQYF. The CDR3 DNA is TGTGCCAGCAGCCAAGGAGAAGGCAGATCCTACGAGCAGTACTTC.